This T cell receptor (beta chain) was documented in a study of T cells in Graves' hyperthyroidism and ophthalmopathy. This clonotype has at least ten counts. Using RNA transcripts as the source, TCR beta CDR3 regions were amplified. In the first-round RT-PCR of the TCR CDR3, the HTBI primer set was used. TCRdb reprocessed the multiplex PCR reads with MiXCR, giving one entry per CDR3 protein. This table holds 650,000 to 850,000 distinct CDR3 sequences, roughly 20% found once. Germline CDR1 and CDR2: SGHAT and FQNNGV. This CDR3 is 12 amino acids long. V was clipped by 3 bases and J by 4 bases, with 6 bases between them.

Source material: blood. This sequence joins TRBV11-2 and TRBJ1-2; D remains unclear. This TCR derives from a woman in her fifties or sixties with Graves' hyperthyroidism that later progressed to Graves' ophthalmopathy. The CDR3 reads CASSFPGYGYTF. The CDR3 coding sequence is TGTGCCAGCAGCTTTCCGGGCTATGGCTACACCTTC.